The rows below give T cell receptor beta chains drawn from one sample of a study. TCRdb redid the calling of the 5' RACE reads with MiXCR, one entry per CDR3 protein. The sample carries about 60,000 distinct CDR3 sequences, almost 30% recorded once. Input material: tumor-infiltrating naive CD4+ T cells sorted from the breast tumor. The source is a female donor with breast cancer. The CDR3 runs from the conserved cysteine through the conserved F or W. D genes are given only for firm matches. Expanded clones are given a class, and other clones once, few, many or no size at all.

j_call v_call clone_size d_call cdr3_aa cdr3_nt
TRBJ2-7 TRBV7-2 many . CASSLVGYEQYF TGTGCCAGCAGCTTAGTCGGTTACGAGCAGTACTTC
TRBJ1-5 TRBV7-8 . . CASSPREGNQPQHF TGTGCCAGCAGCCCCCGGGAGGGGAATCAGCCCCAGCATTTT
TRBJ2-2 TRBV5-1 few TRBD2 CASSFPTSGDHTGELFF TGCGCCAGCAGTTTCCCGACTAGCGGGGACCACACCGGGGAGCTGTTTTTT
TRBJ1-2 TRBV6-2/TRBV6-3 . TRBD1 CASSSRDSNYGYTF TGTGCCAGCAGTTCCCGGGACAGCAACTATGGCTACACCTTC
TRBJ2-7 TRBV28 . TRBD2 CASSVAGGVSYEQYF TGTGCCAGCAGTGTAGCGGGAGGCGTTTCCTACGAGCAGTACTTC
TRBJ2-3 TRBV29-1 . TRBD1 CSVHRGQGSTDTQYF TGCAGCGTTCACCGAGGACAGGGCAGCACAGATACGCAGTATTTT
TRBJ2-5 TRBV5-1 few . CASSLVGQRGETQYF TGCGCCAGCAGCTTGGTTGGACAGAGAGGGGAGACCCAGTACTTC
TRBJ1-1 TRBV7-9 . . CASSPRQEMNTEAFF TGTGCCAGCAGCCCACGACAGGAGATGAACACTGAAGCTTTCTTT
TRBJ2-6 TRBV12-3/TRBV12-4 . TRBD2 CASAGREGGANVLTF TGTGCCAGCGCAGGAAGGGAGGGTGGGGCCAACGTCCTGACTTTC
TRBJ2-7 TRBV20-1 many TRBD2 CSASRLAETYEQYF TGCAGTGCTAGCAGACTAGCGGAGACCTACGAGCAGTACTTC
TRBJ2-1 TRBV4-1 . . CASSQDLLGTSKGNEQFF TGCGCCAGCAGCCAAGACCTCCTCGGGACATCGAAAGGGAATGAGCAGTTCTTC
TRBJ2-1 TRBV7-9 few TRBD2 CASSLGGTSGGHNEQFF TGTGCCAGCAGCTTAGGTGGGACTAGCGGGGGCCACAATGAGCAGTTCTTC
TRBJ2-1 TRBV7-9 . TRBD2 CASGYSSGAGGEQFF TGTGCCAGCGGCTACTCTAGCGGGGCCGGGGGTGAGCAGTTCTTC
TRBJ2-5 TRBV4-2 . TRBD1 CASSQGTGGSGLETQYF TGTGCCAGCAGCCAAGGGACAGGGGGCTCCGGTCTAGAGACCCAGTACTTC
TRBJ2-1 TRBV5-1 . . CASSKHGGPSYNEQFF TGCGCCAGCAGTAAGCATGGGGGGCCTTCCTACAATGAGCAGTTCTTC
TRBJ1-1 TRBV7-9 . . CASSPSGRKDTEAFF TGTGCCAGCAGCCCGTCAGGCAGAAAAGACACTGAAGCTTTCTTT
TRBJ2-2 TRBV10-2 . . CASSESGDSGELFF TGCGCCAGCAGTGAGTCGGGGGACTCGGGGGAGCTGTTTTTT
TRBJ2-3 TRBV5-1 few . CASSSGTSTDTQYF TGCGCCAGCAGCTCCGGGACTTCTACAGATACGCAGTATTTT
TRBJ1-1 TRBV18 . . CASSRTLQDRNTEAFF TGTGCCAGCTCACGAACCCTCCAGGATCGAAACACTGAAGCTTTCTTT
TRBJ1-2 TRBV28 . . CASSLATVRFRGYTF TGTGCCAGCAGTTTGGCGACAGTGAGGTTTAGAGGCTACACCTTC
TRBJ2-3 TRBV9 . TRBD2 CAGSVEGLAGDTQYF TGTGCCGGCAGCGTAGAGGGACTAGCGGGGGACACGCAATATTTT
TRBJ2-1 TRBV5-4 . TRBD2 CASSPPSLAGAGGEQFF TGTGCCAGCAGCCCCCCCTCGCTAGCGGGTGCCGGGGGTGAGCAGTTCTTC
TRBJ2-1 TRBV3-1 . . CASSQDYSTSSYNEQFF TGTGCCAGCAGCCAAGACTACTCGACTAGCTCCTACAATGAGCAGTTCTTC
TRBJ2-3 TRBV7-2 . TRBD2 CASTLVAGVDGTQYF TGTGCCAGCACCCTAGTGGCGGGGGTAGATGGTACGCAGTATTTT
TRBJ2-2 TRBV5-1 few TRBD2 CASSGTSGKNTGELFF TGCGCCAGCTCCGGGACTAGCGGGAAGAACACCGGGGAGCTGTTTTTT
TRBJ1-1 TRBV12-3/TRBV12-4 few TRBD1 CASSLQGADTEAFF TGTGCCAGCAGTTTACAGGGGGCGGACACTGAAGCTTTCTTT
TRBJ2-1 TRBV4-1 . . CASSQVGASRYNEQFF TGCGCCAGCAGCCAAGTAGGGGCTAGCCGATACAATGAGCAGTTCTTC
TRBJ2-5 TRBV5-1 many . CASSPDNQETQYF TGCGCCAGCAGCCCGGACAATCAAGAGACCCAGTACTTC
TRBJ1-2 TRBV20-1 many TRBD1 CSARSRDSPYYGYTF TGCAGTGCTAGATCCCGGGACAGTCCTTACTATGGCTACACCTTC
TRBJ2-3 TRBV7-9 . TRBD2 CASSERLPGLANTDTQYF TGTGCCAGCAGCGAACGTCTTCCGGGACTAGCGAACACAGATACGCAGTATTTT
TRBJ1-1 TRBV20-1 medium-sized . CSATRDTTEAFF TGCAGTGCTACCCGGGACACCACTGAAGCTTTCTTT
TRBJ2-3 TRBV7-9 few . CASTLPPTDTQYF TGTGCCAGCACCCTCCCCCCAACAGATACGCAGTATTTT
TRBJ2-2 TRBV7-6 medium-sized . CASSLRIGELFF TGTGCCAGCAGCTTGAGGATCGGGGAGCTGTTTTTT